The 13 T cell receptor beta chains below all came from one sample that was sequenced in a study of T cell responses to AZD1222 COVID-19 vaccine. Libraries were prepared by immunoSEQ multiplex PCR; TCRdb keeps only in-frame clonotypes and omits some of them. The data contain about 120,000 clones, over 75% of them singletons. The material was peripheral blood, obtained on day 0 of AZD1222 vaccination. These receptors were collected from an adult in good health.

This clone was counted once. The J gene is TRBJ1-1, the V gene TRBV6-2 or TRBV6-3; TRBD1 matches at 8 bases. V lost 7 bases to trimming and J lost 5 bases; unmatched junction nucleotides: 12. This CDR3 is built from 15 residues. The germline V gene encodes CDR1 MNHEY and CDR2 SVGEGT. The CDR3 loop is CASTPRAGGPTEAFF. The CDR3 bases are TGTGCCAGCACCCCTAGGGCAGGGGGCCCGACTGAAGCTTTCTTT.

The chain recombines TRBV2 with TRBJ1-2, with a tentative D call TRBD1 (6 bases). Germline CDR1 SNHLY, CDR2 FYNNEI. The length of the CDR3 is 18 residues. Trimming stripped 0 bases from V and 3 bases from J, with 20 bases between. The CDR3 region has the DNA TGTGCCAGCAGTGAAGCGTGGCAGGCCGGGGGGCGCGACTATGGCTACACCTTC. This gives the protein CASSEAWQAGGRDYGYTF.

The gene calls are TRBV28 and TRBJ1-2; no clear D. From germline, CDR1 is MDHEN and CDR2 SYDVKM. Trimming removed 5 bases at V and 6 bases at J, with 22 bases between. CDR3 length: 16 residues. The CDR3 reads CASSPTGWAQADGYTF. CDR3 sequence (DNA): TGTGCCAGCAGTCCCACGGGGTGGGCCCAGGCCGATGGCTACACCTTC.

V and J are TRBV27 and TRBJ2-2; no firm D call. Germline V CDR1 and CDR2: MNHEY, SMNVEV (reference sequence). This CDR3 is built from 16 residues. V was pared by 3 bases and J by 0 bases, with 11 bases between. CDR3 sequence (DNA): TGTGCCAGCAGTTTTTTCGGCAGTTCGAACACCGGGGAGCTGTTTTTT. It yields the protein CASSFFGSSNTGELFF.

This clone showed up just once. The chain uses TRBV9 and TRBJ1-1; 7 nucleotides match TRBD1. The CDR3 extends over 14 amino acids. CDR1 is SGDLS, CDR2 YYNGEE, per germline. With V trimmed by 0 bases and J by 6 bases, 5 bases remained unmatched. DNA of the CDR3: TGTGCCAGCAGCGTAGATCCAGGGGGATCTGAAGCTTTCTTT. It codes for CASSVDPGGSEAFF.

This sequence joins TRBV6-2 or TRBV6-3 and TRBJ2-2; D is perhaps TRBD1 (5 bases). CDR3 length: 14 residues. V lost 5 bases to trimming and J lost 1 base, with 8 bases between them. Germline V lookup: CDR1 MNHEY, CDR2 SVGEGT. The CDR3 loop is CASSMQGNTGELFF. CDR3 nucleotides: TGTGCCAGCAGTATGCAGGGGAACACCGGGGAGCTGTTTTTT.

This chain uses TRBV5-1 with TRBJ2-5; TRBD1 aligns across 7 bases. This CDR3 is 16 amino acids long. The J segment lost 1 base and the V segment lost 0 bases, leaving 6 bases of the junction unmatched. CDR1 and CDR2 (germline): SGHRS, YFSETQ. CDR3 amino acids: CASSLAGDRRQETQYF. The CDR3 nucleotides are TGCGCCAGCAGCTTGGCCGGGGACAGACGCCAAGAGACCCAGTACTTC. Drawing the rest from reference TRBV5-1 and TRBJ2-5, the complete variable domain is KAGVTQTPRYLIKTRGQQVTLSCSPISGHRSVSWYQQTPGQGLQFLFEYFSETQRNKGNFPGRFSGRQFSNSRSEMNVSTLELGDSALYLCASSLAGDRRQETQYFGPGTRLLVL.

The J gene is TRBJ2-7, the V gene TRBV4-2; D unclear. CDR3 size: 15 residues. V was pared by 0 bases and J by 6 bases, with 15 bases between. Looked up from germline, CDR1 is LGHNA and CDR2 is YNFKEQ. The CDR3 bases are TGTGCCAGCAGCCAAGATTTCTTGTTCCTGGGCGAGCAGTACTTC. It yields the protein CASSQDFLFLGEQYF.

The rearrangement joins TRBV14 to TRBJ1-4; D ambiguous. This CDR3 region has 14 residues. CDR1 is SGHDN, CDR2 FVKESK, per germline. Trimming removed 4 bases from V and 4 bases from J, with 10 bases in between. The CDR3 here is CASSLRLGNEKLFF. The DNA for the CDR3 is TGTGCCAGCAGCCTAAGGCTGGGTAATGAAAAACTGTTTTTT.

The chain joins TRBV7-9 to TRBJ2-7, with D hard to call. CDR3 length: 14 amino acids. The V gene's germline CDR1 is SEHNR and CDR2 FQNEAQ (reference sequence). Between the trimmed V and J ends, which lost 4 bases and 2 bases, there was a span of 12 bases. CDR3 nucleotide sequence: TGTGCCAGCAGCTCCAAAGAAGGACCCTACGAGCAGTACTTC. The encoded protein is CASSSKEGPYEQYF.

The chain uses TRBV3-1 (or the pseudogene TRBV3-2) and TRBJ1-1; D call uncertain. Germline CDR1 and CDR2: LGHDT and YNNKEL (reference sequence). Deletions cut 2 bases from V and 3 bases from J, with 7 bases between. This CDR3 has 13 amino acids. CDR3 residues: CASSQITDTEAFF. The CDR3, as DNA: TGTGCCAGCAGCCAAATAACAGACACTGAAGCTTTCTTT.

The chain is built from TRBV28 and TRBJ2-7, with D unresolved. The CDR3 consists of 12 residues. The V end was cut by 2 bases, the J end by 6 bases, with 8 bases between. Per germline, CDR1 MDHEN and CDR2 SYDVKM. In nucleotides, the CDR3 is TGTGCCAGCAGTTTAATCCTCGGCGAGCAGTACTTC. This encodes CASSLILGEQYF.

The V and J genes are TRBV4-2 and TRBJ2-3, with 7 bases matching TRBD2. Germline assignment: CDR1 LGHNA and CDR2 YNFKEQ. The CDR3 length is 16 residues. The ends lost 1 base at V and 7 bases at J; junction bases unmatched: 11. CDR3 sequence: CASSQGGGTSLNTQYF. Written as DNA, the CDR3 is TGTGCCAGCAGCCAAGGGGGGGGAACCTCACTTAATACGCAGTATTTT.